Listed below are T cell receptor beta chains from one sample, sequenced in a study of shared clonotypes between healthy human individuals. Clones were read by immunoSEQ multiplex PCR, and TCRdb kept only the in-frame ones, dropping some. The repertoire holds 2,500,000 or so clones, approximately 94% seen once, with 0.36% in the top ten. Sequenced: naive CD4+ T cells from PBMCs. The origin of the receptors is a man younger than 30 in good health. Some clones in this sample may be carry-over from other donors' samples. CDR3s include the opening cysteine and the closing phenylalanine or tryptophan. A D gene is named only where the DNA matches it firmly. Clone size, where shown, is once, few, many, or a class for clones that have expanded.

j_call: TRBJ2-6; v_call: TRBV18; clone_size: NA; d_call: NA; cdr3_aa: CASSPFNKNSGANVLTF; cdr3_nt: TGTGCCAGCTCACCATTTAACAAAAACTCTGGGGCCAACGTCCTGACTTTC
j_call: TRBJ1-2; v_call: TRBV9; clone_size: NA; d_call: NA; cdr3_aa: CASSVVSGVKAGYTF; cdr3_nt: TGTGCCAGCAGCGTAGTTTCAGGGGTGAAAGCTGGCTACACCTTC
j_call: TRBJ1-2; v_call: TRBV7-9; clone_size: NA; d_call: NA; cdr3_aa: CASSHQVGGYTF; cdr3_nt: TGTGCCAGCAGCCACCAGGTCGGAGGCTACACCTTC
j_call: TRBJ2-2; v_call: TRBV14; clone_size: NA; d_call: NA; cdr3_aa: CASSQDHDTGELFF; cdr3_nt: TGTGCCAGCAGCCAAGATCATGACACCGGGGAGCTGTTTTTT
j_call: TRBJ1-1; v_call: TRBV28; clone_size: NA; d_call: NA; cdr3_aa: CASSPGNRNTEAFF; cdr3_nt: TGTGCCAGCAGTCCCGGGAACCGTAACACTGAAGCTTTCTTT
j_call: TRBJ2-1; v_call: TRBV11-3; clone_size: NA; d_call: TRBD2; cdr3_aa: CASSLPSGSPNEQFF; cdr3_nt: TGTGCCAGCAGCTTACCTAGCGGGAGCCCCAATGAGCAGTTCTTC
j_call: TRBJ2-1; v_call: TRBV5-1; clone_size: NA; d_call: TRBD2; cdr3_aa: CASSPPGLADYNEQFF; cdr3_nt: TGCGCCAGCAGCCCCCCGGGACTAGCGGACTACAATGAGCAGTTCTTC
j_call: TRBJ2-1; v_call: TRBV28; clone_size: NA; d_call: NA; cdr3_aa: CASRRGLYGYNEQFF; cdr3_nt: TGTGCCAGCAGACGGGGGCTATACGGCTACAATGAGCAGTTCTTC
j_call: TRBJ1-2; v_call: TRBV9; clone_size: NA; d_call: NA; cdr3_aa: CASSVVSTPPTFGYTF; cdr3_nt: TGTGCCAGCAGCGTAGTATCAACACCACCGACCTTCGGCTACACCTTC
j_call: TRBJ2-3; v_call: TRBV9; clone_size: NA; d_call: NA; cdr3_aa: CASSIRQLTDTQYF; cdr3_nt: TGTGCCAGCAGCATCCGACAGCTCACAGATACGCAGTATTTT
j_call: TRBJ1-1; v_call: TRBV5-8; clone_size: NA; d_call: NA; cdr3_aa: CASSWDTNTEAFF; cdr3_nt: TGTGCCAGCAGCTGGGACACGAACACCGAAGCTTTCTTT
j_call: TRBJ1-5; v_call: TRBV5-6; clone_size: NA; d_call: TRBD1; cdr3_aa: CASSWEPGTGVNSQPQHF; cdr3_nt: TGTGCCAGCAGCTGGGAGCCCGGGACAGGGGTGAATAGTCAGCCCCAGCATTTT
j_call: TRBJ1-1; v_call: TRBV9; clone_size: NA; d_call: NA; cdr3_aa: CASSVGPLGGRRNTEAFF; cdr3_nt: TGTGCCAGCAGCGTAGGGCCCTTGGGGGGTAGGAGGAACACTGAAGCTTTCTTT
j_call: TRBJ2-7; v_call: TRBV27; clone_size: NA; d_call: TRBD2; cdr3_aa: CASSSFDGTSGSYEQYF; cdr3_nt: TGTGCCAGCAGTTCCTTCGACGGGACTAGCGGGAGTTACGAGCAGTACTTC
j_call: TRBJ2-5; v_call: TRBV7-3; clone_size: NA; d_call: NA; cdr3_aa: CASSLRAGGQETQYF; cdr3_nt: TGTGCCAGCAGCTTACGGGCAGGGGGGCAAGAGACCCAGTACTTC
j_call: TRBJ2-2; v_call: TRBV4-1; clone_size: NA; d_call: TRBD1; cdr3_aa: CASRVGQGSTGELFF; cdr3_nt: TGCGCCAGCAGGGTGGGACAGGGGAGCACCGGGGAGCTGTTTTTT
j_call: TRBJ2-5; v_call: TRBV28; clone_size: NA; d_call: NA; cdr3_aa: CASRGRFGTQYF; cdr3_nt: TGTGCCAGCAGAGGTCGGTTTGGGACCCAGTACTTC
j_call: TRBJ2-7; v_call: TRBV6-5; clone_size: NA; d_call: NA; cdr3_aa: CASRRGQSEQYF; cdr3_nt: TGTGCCAGCAGGAGAGGACAGAGCGAGCAGTACTTC
j_call: TRBJ2-7; v_call: TRBV28; clone_size: NA; d_call: NA; cdr3_aa: CASSLSGYEQYF; cdr3_nt: TGTGCCAGCAGTTTGTCGGGCTACGAGCAGTACTTC
j_call: TRBJ2-7; v_call: TRBV5-1; clone_size: NA; d_call: NA; cdr3_aa: CASSLAGTSTYEQYF; cdr3_nt: TGCGCCAGCAGCTTGGCCGGGACAAGCACCTACGAGCAGTACTTC
j_call: TRBJ2-2; v_call: TRBV28; clone_size: NA; d_call: TRBD2; cdr3_aa: CASSLWLAGEVGGISNTGELFF; cdr3_nt: TGTGCCAGCAGTTTATGGCTAGCGGGAGAAGTAGGGGGAATATCGAACACCGGGGAGCTGTTTTTT
j_call: TRBJ2-3; v_call: TRBV5-1; clone_size: NA; d_call: TRBD2; cdr3_aa: CASSQGLALSTDTQYF; cdr3_nt: TGCGCCAGCAGCCAAGGACTAGCGCTTAGCACAGATACGCAGTATTTT
j_call: TRBJ2-2; v_call: TRBV7-3; clone_size: NA; d_call: NA; cdr3_aa: CASSEQGSRELFF; cdr3_nt: TGTGCCAGCAGCGAACAGGGAAGTAGGGAGCTGTTTTTT
j_call: TRBJ2-7; v_call: TRBV20-1; clone_size: NA; d_call: NA; cdr3_aa: CSASPYSEQYF; cdr3_nt: TGCAGTGCTAGCCCCTACTCCGAGCAGTACTTC
j_call: TRBJ2-4; v_call: TRBV5-5; clone_size: NA; d_call: NA; cdr3_aa: CASSLEARQINIQYF; cdr3_nt: TGTGCCAGCAGCTTGGAGGCCCGACAAATAAACATTCAGTACTTC
j_call: TRBJ2-7; v_call: TRBV6-5; clone_size: NA; d_call: NA; cdr3_aa: CASSPPGGFYEQYF; cdr3_nt: TGTGCCAGCAGTCCCCCTGGGGGGTTCTACGAGCAGTACTTC
j_call: TRBJ1-1; v_call: TRBV28; clone_size: few; d_call: TRBD1; cdr3_aa: CASSLLRTGEAFF; cdr3_nt: TGTGCCAGCAGTTTATTACGGACAGGGGAGGCTTTCTTT
j_call: TRBJ1-1; v_call: TRBV11-1; clone_size: NA; d_call: NA; cdr3_aa: CASSEQPLNTEAFF; cdr3_nt: TGTGCCAGCAGCGAGCAACCGTTGAACACTGAAGCTTTCTTT
j_call: TRBJ1-1; v_call: TRBV2; clone_size: NA; d_call: NA; cdr3_aa: CATRQENTEAFF; cdr3_nt: TGTGCCACCCGACAGGAGAACACTGAAGCTTTCTTT
j_call: TRBJ2-7; v_call: TRBV27; clone_size: NA; d_call: TRBD1; cdr3_aa: CASSQDRGGEQYF; cdr3_nt: TGTGCCAGCAGTCAGGACAGGGGAGGGGAGCAGTACTTC
j_call: TRBJ2-5; v_call: TRBV4-1; clone_size: NA; d_call: NA; cdr3_aa: CASSQDGQGGETQYF; cdr3_nt: TGCGCCAGCAGCCAAGATGGGCAGGGGGGTGAGACCCAGTACTTC
j_call: TRBJ2-3; v_call: TRBV5-6; clone_size: NA; d_call: TRBD1; cdr3_aa: CASSVPGGQGDTQYF; cdr3_nt: TGTGCCAGCAGCGTACCAGGGGGCCAGGGAGATACGCAGTATTTT
j_call: TRBJ1-1; v_call: TRBV7-3; clone_size: once; d_call: NA; cdr3_aa: CASSLQVNTEAFF; cdr3_nt: TGTGCCAGCAGCCTTCAGGTAAACACTGAAGCTTTCTTT
j_call: TRBJ1-1; v_call: TRBV7-2; clone_size: NA; d_call: TRBD1; cdr3_aa: CASSLGLARGLPEAFF; cdr3_nt: TGTGCCAGCAGCTTAGGATTGGCCAGGGGGCTCCCTGAAGCTTTCTTT
j_call: TRBJ2-3; v_call: TRBV4-1; clone_size: NA; d_call: TRBD2; cdr3_aa: CASSPQAGGPGGDTQYF; cdr3_nt: TGCGCCAGCAGCCCCCAAGCGGGAGGGCCGGGTGGAGATACGCAGTATTTT
j_call: TRBJ2-2; v_call: TRBV11-3; clone_size: NA; d_call: NA; cdr3_aa: CASSLEVGELFF; cdr3_nt: TGTGCCAGCAGCTTAGAGGTCGGGGAGCTGTTTTTT
j_call: TRBJ2-3; v_call: TRBV5-1; clone_size: NA; d_call: NA; cdr3_aa: CASSQHARDGDTQYF; cdr3_nt: TGCGCCAGCAGTCAACACGCGAGGGACGGAGATACGCAGTATTTT
j_call: TRBJ2-1; v_call: TRBV29-1; clone_size: NA; d_call: NA; cdr3_aa: CSVHGTLQNRYNEQFF; cdr3_nt: TGCAGCGTCCATGGGACTCTGCAGAACCGCTACAATGAGCAGTTCTTC
j_call: TRBJ2-7; v_call: TRBV6-5; clone_size: NA; d_call: TRBD1; cdr3_aa: CASRTTGVGEQYF; cdr3_nt: TGTGCCAGCAGAACCACAGGGGTCGGCGAGCAGTACTTC
j_call: TRBJ2-7; v_call: TRBV6-1; clone_size: NA; d_call: NA; cdr3_aa: CASSGIYEQYF; cdr3_nt: TGTGCCAGCAGTGGTATATACGAGCAGTACTTC